The subject of this entry is one T cell receptor (beta chain). The data were taken from a study of blood T cell repertoires in COVID-19. Study context: Samples taken during acute and convalescent COVID-19 were collected in the United States, Italy and Spain.

CDR1 and CDR2 (germline): KGHSH, LQKENI. This CDR3 spans 15 amino acids. Trimming stripped 4 bases from V and 7 bases from J, with 14 bases between. Authors' data handling: Using reference gene primer amplification, nucleated cell counts were estimated. The method was immunoSEQ multiplex PCR; TCRdb's version includes in-frame clones alone and lacks a portion of them. V and J calls and clone size are those listed in that table; D and trimming were worked out from the DNA. The table shows roughly 70,000 clones, with over 75% occurring only once. Sequenced: peripheral blood. The genes are TRBV18 and TRBJ1-6; TRBD1 might be the D (6 bases). The source of this sequence is a woman aged 60-70 years with acute or convalescent COVID-19. CDR3 nucleotide sequence: TGTGCCAGCTCACGGGACACACGATCAAATTCACCCCTCCACTTT. Protein sequence: CASSRDTRSNSPLHF.